Listed here is a single T cell receptor (beta chain). No cognate antigen has been identified for it. Nothing much larger sits one base from this clone, and base qualities are not available. Using the immunoSEQ assay, TCRB CDR3 regions were amplified from approximately 2 micrograms of genomic DNA, or from all available DNA when less than that was on hand. For multiplex PCR, 60 forward primers for TCR V beta segments and 13 reverse primers for J beta segments were used. To estimate reads per starting template, synthetic control templates were spiked into each sample at limiting dilution. Sequencing produced 87 bp reads on the Illumina HiSeq System. Per the source publication's procedure: PCR and sequencing errors were removed by a nearest neighbor algorithm that merged closely related sequences. TCR overlap was measured as the percentage of unique tumor TCR beta sequences that were also present in the peripheral blood of the same patient. Held by TCRdb, this immuneACCESS table contains in-frame sequences only and omits some clones. Under half of the omission traces to an unresolved V gene where checked; the cause of the rest is unknown. The DNA gave D and trimming, while V, J and clone size come from that table. This sample holds 90,000 to 100,000 clones; approximately 80% were observed only once. Roughly 5.7% of the sample is in the top ten clones.

Patients were selected for having adequate residual fresh-frozen tumor tissue and more than two years of available survival data. An isocitrate dehydrogenase mutation was not carried by any of the glioblastoma patients, although molecular status was otherwise variable. PBMC were collected before vaccination, two weeks after the third vaccination, and at tumor progression if progression occurred. The Qiagen DNeasy Blood extraction Kit was used for extraction of genomic DNA. This record comes from a study of glioma-infiltrating T cells after dendritic cell vaccination (dated by TCRdb to 2016 to 2018). A note on the overall study: The cohort comprised roughly 15 glioblastoma patients from Phase I and II dendritic cell vaccination trials, 9 newly diagnosed and 6 with recurrent disease. Patients received three intradermal dendritic cell vaccine injections at biweekly intervals in the arm below the axilla. TCR sequencing metrics, including TIL content and tumor-blood repertoire overlap, were correlated with survival after dendritic cell vaccination. To make the vaccine, monocyte-derived dendritic cells were cultured for seven days with IL-4 and GM-CSF and then pulsed overnight with autologous tumor lysate. Deep sequencing of TCR beta CDR3 regions was used to quantify tumor-infiltrating lymphocyte content and compare tumor and blood repertoires in dendritic cell-vaccinated glioblastoma patients. Between the early 2000s and the early 2010s, the patients were given dendritic cell vaccination pulsed with autologous tumor lysate. Points the paper makes about the study in general: The three-group TCR overlap response model was described as speculative and requiring prospective validation. No direct relationship between TCR clonality and survival was found, suggesting a diverse polyclonal response may matter. Higher estimated pretreatment TIL content predicted longer time to progression and overall survival after dendritic cell vaccination. The cohort was small and heterogeneous, only a few patients had full blood and tumor sets, and even fewer had initial-recurrent tumor pairs.

Specimen: blood, collected before dendritic cell vaccination. The receptor was isolated from a human donor with glioblastoma.

The nucleotide sequence is given as TGTGCCAGCAGCTCCCGTATGGGGACAGGCCCCAACACTGAAGCTTTCTTT. It specifies CASSSRMGTGPNTEAFF. The rearrangement joined TRBV7-8 to TRBJ1-1; the junction holds 8 bases that match TRBD1. The germline V gene yields SGHVS for CDR1 and FQNEAQ for CDR2. Compared with germline, V lacks 4 bases and J lacks 2 bases; bases without a gene match: 12. The CDR3 runs 17 amino acids, cysteine and phenylalanine included. The only DNA kept is the CDR3, 51 bases in frame from the first base.